This T cell receptor (beta chain) was recorded in a study of regulatory T cells in long-lasting Graves disease. Findings and limits, study-wide: Since the sample size was small, accuracy may have been reduced.

The CDR3 loop spans 14 amino acids. CDR1 and CDR2 from the germline V gene are SGHNT and YYREEE (reference sequence). With 1 base removed from V and 2 bases from J, the gap between germline ends came to 9 bases. As for time point: newly diagnosed GD, antithyroid drugs for less than 3 months. PBMC-derived RNA was used for the TCR library. Criteria from the American Thyroid Association guidelines were applied to diagnose Graves' disease. This clonotype was seen repeatedly, ten times or more. The antigen is not known. Building the TCR beta libraries relied on iRepertoire HTBI primers, and CDR3 regions underwent Arm-PCR. One entry per CDR3 protein, called by TCRdb with MiXCR from the multiplex PCR reads. The sample yields 350,000 to 450,000 distinct CDR3 sequences, 12% seen once. A further study also used this sample, focusing on T cells in Graves' hyperthyroidism and ophthalmopathy. From that report: Blood also showed most of the thyroid clonotypes that were expanded above 0.001.

This clonotype was sampled from a woman aged 18-29 years with Graves disease. The sample here was peripheral blood mononuclear cells (PBMCs), taken at new diagnosis, from a patient treated with antithyroid drugs. The V and J genes are TRBV5-4 and TRBJ1-2, with a tentative D call TRBD1 (6 bases). CDR3 sequence reads: CASSLWDNNYGYTF. CDR3 DNA: TGTGCCAGCAGCTTGTGGGACAACAACTATGGCTACACCTTC.